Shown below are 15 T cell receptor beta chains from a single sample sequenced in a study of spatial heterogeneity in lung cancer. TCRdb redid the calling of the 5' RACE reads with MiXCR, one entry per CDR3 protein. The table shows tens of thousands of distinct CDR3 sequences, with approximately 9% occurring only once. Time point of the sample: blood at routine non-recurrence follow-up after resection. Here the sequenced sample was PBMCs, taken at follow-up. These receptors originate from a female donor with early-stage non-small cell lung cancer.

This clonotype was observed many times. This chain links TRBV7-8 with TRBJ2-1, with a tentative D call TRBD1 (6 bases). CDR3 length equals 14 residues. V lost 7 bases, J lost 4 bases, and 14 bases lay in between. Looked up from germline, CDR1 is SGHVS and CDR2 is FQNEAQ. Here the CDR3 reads CASIKQGAYNEQFF. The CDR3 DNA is TGTGCCAGCATCAAACAGGGTGCGTACAATGAGCAGTTCTTC.

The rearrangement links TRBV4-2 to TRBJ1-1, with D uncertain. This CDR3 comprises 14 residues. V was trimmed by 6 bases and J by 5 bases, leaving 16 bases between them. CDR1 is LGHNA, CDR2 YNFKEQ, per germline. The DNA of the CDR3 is TGTGCCAGCAGTCGTAACGGGGAACGTACTGAAGCTTTCTTT. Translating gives CASSRNGERTEAFF.

The DNA for the CDR3 is TGCAGTGCCCGAGAGGACGGGACTGAAGCTTTCTTT. Its protein is CSAREDGTEAFF. J is TRBJ1-1 and V is TRBV20-1; D remains ambiguous. Germline CDR1 is DFQATT and CDR2 is SNEGSKA (reference sequence). Trimming stripped 6 bases from V and 5 bases from J, with 13 bases between. This CDR3 has 12 amino acids.

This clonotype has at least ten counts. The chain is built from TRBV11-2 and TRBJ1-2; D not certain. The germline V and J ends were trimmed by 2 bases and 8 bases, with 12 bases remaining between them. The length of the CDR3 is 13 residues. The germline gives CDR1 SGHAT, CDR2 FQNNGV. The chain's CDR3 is CASSLLEGIGYTF. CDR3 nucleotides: TGTGCCAGCAGCTTATTAGAAGGGATAGGCTACACCTTC.

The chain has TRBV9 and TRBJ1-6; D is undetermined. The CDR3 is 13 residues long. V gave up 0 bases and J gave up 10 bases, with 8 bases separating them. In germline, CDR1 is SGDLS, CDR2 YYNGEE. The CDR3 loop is CASSVEEYSPLHF. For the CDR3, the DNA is TGTGCCAGCAGCGTAGAAGAGTACTCACCCCTCCACTTT.

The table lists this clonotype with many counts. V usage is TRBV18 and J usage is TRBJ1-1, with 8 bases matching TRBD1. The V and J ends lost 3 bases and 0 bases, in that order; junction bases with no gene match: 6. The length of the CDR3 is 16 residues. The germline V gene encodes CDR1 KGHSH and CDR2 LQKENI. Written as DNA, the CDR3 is TGTGCCAGCTCACCCTCCGGACAGGGACTGAACACTGAAGCTTTCTTT. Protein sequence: CASSPSGQGLNTEAFF.

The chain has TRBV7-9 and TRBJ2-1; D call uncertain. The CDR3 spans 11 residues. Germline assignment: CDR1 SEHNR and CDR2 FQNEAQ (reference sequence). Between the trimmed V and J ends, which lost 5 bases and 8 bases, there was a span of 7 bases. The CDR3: CASSPYDEQFF. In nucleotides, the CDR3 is TGTGCCAGCAGCCCGTACGATGAGCAGTTCTTC.

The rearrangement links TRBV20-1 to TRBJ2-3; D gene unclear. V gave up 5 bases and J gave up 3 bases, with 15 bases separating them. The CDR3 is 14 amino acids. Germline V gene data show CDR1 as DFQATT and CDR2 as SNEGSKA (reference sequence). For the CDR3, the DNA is TGCAGTGCTCCCGTCGAAGGCTCTACAGATACGCAGTATTTT. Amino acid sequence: CSAPVEGSTDTQYF.

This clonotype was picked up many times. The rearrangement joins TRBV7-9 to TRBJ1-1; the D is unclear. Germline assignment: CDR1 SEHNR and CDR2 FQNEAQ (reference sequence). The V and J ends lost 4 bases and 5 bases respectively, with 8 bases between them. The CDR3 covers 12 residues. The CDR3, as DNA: TGTGCCAGCAGCTCCGCGGGGACTGAAGCTTTCTTT. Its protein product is CASSSAGTEAFF.

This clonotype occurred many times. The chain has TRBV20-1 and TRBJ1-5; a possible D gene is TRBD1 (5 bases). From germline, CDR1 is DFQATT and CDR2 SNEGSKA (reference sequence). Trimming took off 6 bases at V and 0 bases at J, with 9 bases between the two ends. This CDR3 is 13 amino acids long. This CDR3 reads CSARQLSNQPQHF. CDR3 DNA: TGCAGTGCGAGACAGCTTAGCAATCAGCCCCAGCATTTT.

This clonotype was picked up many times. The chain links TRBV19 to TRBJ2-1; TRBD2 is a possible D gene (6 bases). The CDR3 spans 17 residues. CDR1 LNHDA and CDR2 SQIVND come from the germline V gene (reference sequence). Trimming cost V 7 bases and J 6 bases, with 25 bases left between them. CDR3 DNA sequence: TGTGCCAGTAATATCGGACCTGAGGGACTCCGCACCAATGAGCAGTTCTTC. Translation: CASNIGPEGLRTNEQFF.

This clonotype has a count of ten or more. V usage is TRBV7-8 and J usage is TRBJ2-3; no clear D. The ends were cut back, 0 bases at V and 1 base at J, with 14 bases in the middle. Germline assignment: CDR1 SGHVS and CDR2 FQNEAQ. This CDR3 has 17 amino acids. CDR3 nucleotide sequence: TGTGCCAGCAGCTTAGCGCTTCTAGAGATACGCACAGATACGCAGTATTTT. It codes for CASSLALLEIRTDTQYF.

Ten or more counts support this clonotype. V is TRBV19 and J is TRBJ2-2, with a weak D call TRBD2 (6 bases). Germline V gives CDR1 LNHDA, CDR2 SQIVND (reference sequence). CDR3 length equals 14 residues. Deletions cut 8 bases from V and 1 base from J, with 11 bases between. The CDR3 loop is CASHVRENTGELFF. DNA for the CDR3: TGTGCCAGTCACGTGCGGGAGAACACCGGGGAGCTGTTTTTT.

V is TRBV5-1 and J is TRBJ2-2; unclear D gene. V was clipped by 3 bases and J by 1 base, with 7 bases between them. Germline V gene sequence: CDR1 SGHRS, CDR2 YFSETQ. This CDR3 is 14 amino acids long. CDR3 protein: CASSWGMNTGELFF. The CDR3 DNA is TGCGCCAGCAGCTGGGGAATGAACACCGGGGAGCTGTTTTTT.

The CDR3 DNA follows: TGCGCCAGCAAGCGGGAGGTAGGATACAATGAGCAGTTCTTC. As protein: CASKREVGYNEQFF. The chain employs TRBV10-2 and TRBJ2-1; 9 bases are a match to TRBD2. The germline CDR1 and CDR2 sequences are WSHSY and SAAADI. V lost 7 bases to trimming and J lost 4 bases; unmatched junction nucleotides: 5. The CDR3 is 14 residues long.